This T cell receptor beta chain was documented in a study of T cells after yellow fever vaccination. Ten or more counts support this clonotype. Its antigen remains unknown. The study, taken as a whole, reports: Contamination by abundant bulk-population clonotypes could be present in FACS-sorted repertoires.

The germline CDR1 and CDR2 sequences are SNHLY and FYNNEI. V trimming: 7 bases; J trimming: 12 bases; junction bases outside the gene matches: 15. The CDR3 is 14 amino acids. TCRdb used MiXCR to reprocess the 5' RACE reads, holding one entry per CDR3 protein. This table holds almost 30,000 distinct CDR3 sequences, about 5% found once. The rearrangement links TRBV2 to TRBJ2-1, with 7 positions matching TRBD2. Source: CD8+ T cells sorted from PBMCs, taken 10 days after the yellow fever booster vaccination. This receptor was identified in a man aged 25-45 years who received the YFV17D yellow fever vaccine. CDR3 nucleotides: TGTGCCAGCACCCAGAACCCTGGGGGGGATGGGCAGTTCTTC. Protein: CASTQNPGGDGQFF.